This T cell receptor beta chain was identified in a study of memory CD8 T cells in hepatitis C reinfection. Study in general: A couple of donors cleared primary HCV but became chronic after reinfection. Regarding the study as a whole: With five or six donors, public clonotype conclusions could not be definitive.

The CDR3 has 16 amino acids. The V and J ends lost 1 base and 3 bases respectively, with 13 bases between them. Germline V lookup: CDR1 SNHLY, CDR2 FYNNEI. Time point noted: pre-reinfection, 55 to 20 weeks before reinfection detection. The sorted cells went straight to TCR sequencing with no prior in vitro expansion. Donors came from people who inject drugs enrolled in HEPCO, Canada. TCRdb keeps only in-frame clones here, not all; method: immunoSEQ multiplex PCR. The sample lists just over 50,000 clones; roughly nine tenths were seen once. In the case of this clone: The antigen is not known.

The clonotype originates from a man between 18 and 35 years old with hepatitis C virus infection. Material for sequencing was naive CD8+ T cells sorted from blood. The chain recombines TRBV2 with TRBJ1-5; tentatively, D is TRBD1 (6 bases). The CDR3 nucleotides read TGTGCCAGCAGTGAAGTGCTATCAGGGGTCAATCAGCCCCAGCATTTT. This sequence encodes CASSEVLSGVNQPQHF.